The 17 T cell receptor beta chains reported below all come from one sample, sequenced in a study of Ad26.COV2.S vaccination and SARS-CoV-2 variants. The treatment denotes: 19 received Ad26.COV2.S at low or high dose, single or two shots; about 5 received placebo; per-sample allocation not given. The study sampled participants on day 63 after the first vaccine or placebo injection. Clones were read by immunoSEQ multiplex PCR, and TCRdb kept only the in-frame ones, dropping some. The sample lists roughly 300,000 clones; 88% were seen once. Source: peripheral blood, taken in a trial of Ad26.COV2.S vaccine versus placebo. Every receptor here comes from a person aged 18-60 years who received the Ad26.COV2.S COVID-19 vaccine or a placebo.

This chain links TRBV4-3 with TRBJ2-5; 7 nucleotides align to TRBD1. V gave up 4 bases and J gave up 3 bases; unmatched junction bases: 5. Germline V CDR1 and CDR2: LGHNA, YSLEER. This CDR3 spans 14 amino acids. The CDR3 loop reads CASSRDSLKETQYF. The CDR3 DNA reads TGCGCCAGCAGCCGGGACAGCCTGAAAGAGACCCAGTACTTC.

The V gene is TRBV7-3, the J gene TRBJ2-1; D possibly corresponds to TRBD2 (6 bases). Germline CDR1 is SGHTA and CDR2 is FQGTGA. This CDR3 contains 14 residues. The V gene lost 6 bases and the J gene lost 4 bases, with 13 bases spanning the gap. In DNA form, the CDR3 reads TGTGCCAGCAGTGGTGGTAGCGGATACAATGAGCAGTTCTTC. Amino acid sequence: CASSGGSGYNEQFF. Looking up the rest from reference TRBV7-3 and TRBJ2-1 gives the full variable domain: GAGVSQTPSNKVTEKGKYVELRCDPISGHTALYWYRQSLGQGPEFLIYFQGTGAADDSGLPNDRFFAVRPEGSVSTLKIQRTERGDSAVYLCASSGGSGYNEQFFGPGTRLTVL.

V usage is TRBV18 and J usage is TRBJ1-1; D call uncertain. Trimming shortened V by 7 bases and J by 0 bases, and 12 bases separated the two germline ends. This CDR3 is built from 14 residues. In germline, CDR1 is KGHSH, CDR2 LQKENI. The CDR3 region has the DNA TGTGCCAGCTACTCGACACATATGAACACTGAAGCTTTCTTT. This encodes CASYSTHMNTEAFF. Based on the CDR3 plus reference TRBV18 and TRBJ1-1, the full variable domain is NAGVMQNPRHLVRRRGQEARLRCSPMKGHSHVYWYRQLPEEGLKFMVYLQKENIIDESGMPKERFSAEFPKEGPSILRIQQVVRGDSAAYFCASYSTHMNTEAFFGQGTRLTVV.

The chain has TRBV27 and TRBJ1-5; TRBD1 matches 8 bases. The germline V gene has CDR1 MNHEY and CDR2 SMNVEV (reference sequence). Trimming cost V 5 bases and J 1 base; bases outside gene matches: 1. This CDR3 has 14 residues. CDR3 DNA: TGTGCCAGCAGTCAGGGGGCGAGCAATCAGCCCCAGCATTTT. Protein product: CASSQGASNQPQHF.

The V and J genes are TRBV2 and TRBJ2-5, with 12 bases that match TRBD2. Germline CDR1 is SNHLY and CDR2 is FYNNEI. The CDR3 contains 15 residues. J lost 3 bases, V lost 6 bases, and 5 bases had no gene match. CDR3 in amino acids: CASSPGLAGKETQYF. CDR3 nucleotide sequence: TGTGCCAGCAGCCCGGGACTAGCGGGCAAAGAGACCCAGTACTTC.

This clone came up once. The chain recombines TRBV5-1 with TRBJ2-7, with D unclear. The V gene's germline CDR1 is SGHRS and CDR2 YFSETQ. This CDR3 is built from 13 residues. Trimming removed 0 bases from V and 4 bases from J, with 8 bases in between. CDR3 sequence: CASSLAANYEQYF. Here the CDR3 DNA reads TGCGCCAGCAGCTTGGCGGCAAATTACGAGCAGTACTTC. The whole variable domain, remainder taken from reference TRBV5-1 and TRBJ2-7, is KAGVTQTPRYLIKTRGQQVTLSCSPISGHRSVSWYQQTPGQGLQFLFEYFSETQRNKGNFPGRFSGRQFSNSRSEMNVSTLELGDSALYLCASSLAANYEQYFGPGTRLTVT.

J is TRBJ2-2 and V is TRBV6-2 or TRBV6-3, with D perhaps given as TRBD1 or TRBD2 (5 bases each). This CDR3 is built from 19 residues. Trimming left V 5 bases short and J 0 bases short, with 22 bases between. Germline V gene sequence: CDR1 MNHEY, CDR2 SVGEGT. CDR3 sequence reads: CASSDGLRGAYANTGELFF. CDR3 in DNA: TGTGCCAGCAGTGACGGGCTCCGGGGCGCTTACGCGAACACCGGGGAGCTGTTTTTT.

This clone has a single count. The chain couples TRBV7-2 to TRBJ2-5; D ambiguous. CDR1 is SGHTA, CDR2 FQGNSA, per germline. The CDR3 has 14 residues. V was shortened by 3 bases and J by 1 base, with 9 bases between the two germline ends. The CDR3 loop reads CASSLRWGQETQYF. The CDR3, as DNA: TGTGCCAGCAGCTTGCGATGGGGCCAAGAGACCCAGTACTTC.

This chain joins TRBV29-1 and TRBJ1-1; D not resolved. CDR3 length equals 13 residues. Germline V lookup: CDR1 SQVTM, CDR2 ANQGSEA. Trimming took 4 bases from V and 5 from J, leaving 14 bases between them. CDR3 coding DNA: TGCAGCGTTGGAAGCCCCCGTTTTACTGAAGCTTTCTTT. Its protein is CSVGSPRFTEAFF.

The CDR3 here is CASRQESSSYNEQFF. The CDR3 DNA reads TGTGCCAGCAGGCAGGAGTCAAGCTCCTACAATGAGCAGTTCTTC. The chain combines TRBV7-2 with TRBJ2-1; D is unclear. Looked up from germline, CDR1 is SGHTA and CDR2 is FQGNSA. The CDR3 is 15 amino acids. V was clipped by 6 bases and J by 0 bases, with 12 bases between them.

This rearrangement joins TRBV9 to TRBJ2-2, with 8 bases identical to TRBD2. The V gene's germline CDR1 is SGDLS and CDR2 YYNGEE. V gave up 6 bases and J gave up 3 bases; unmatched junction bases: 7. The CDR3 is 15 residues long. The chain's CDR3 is CASTGGAGDTGELFF. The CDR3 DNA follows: TGTGCCAGCACGGGGGGAGCGGGAGACACCGGGGAGCTGTTTTTT. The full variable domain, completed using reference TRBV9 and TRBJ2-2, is DSGVTQTPKHLITATGQRVTLRCSPRSGDLSVYWYQQSLDQGLQFLIQYYNGEERAKGNILERFSAQQFPDLHSELNLSSLELGDSALYFCASTGGAGDTGELFFGEGSRLTVL.

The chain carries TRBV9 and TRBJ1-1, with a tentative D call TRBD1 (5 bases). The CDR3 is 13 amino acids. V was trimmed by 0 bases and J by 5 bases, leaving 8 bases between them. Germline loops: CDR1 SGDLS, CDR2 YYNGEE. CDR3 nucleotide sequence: TGTGCCAGCAGCGTAGGGGGGATGACTGAAGCTTTCTTT. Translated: CASSVGGMTEAFF.

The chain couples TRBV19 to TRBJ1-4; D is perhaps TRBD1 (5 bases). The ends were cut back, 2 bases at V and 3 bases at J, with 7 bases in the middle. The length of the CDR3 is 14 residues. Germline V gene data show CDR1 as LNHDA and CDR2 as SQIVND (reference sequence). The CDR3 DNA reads TGTGCCAGTAGTATACAGGGACCTAATGAAAAACTGTTTTTT. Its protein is CASSIQGPNEKLFF.

The CDR3 bases are TGTGCCAGCGCTACAGGGTATAGAGAGACCCAGTACTTC. Protein product: CASATGYRETQYF. The V gene is TRBV7-9, the J gene TRBJ2-5, with D possibly matching TRBD1 (6 bases). Germline CDR1 and CDR2: SEHNR and FQNEAQ (reference sequence). CDR3 size: 13 residues. V was trimmed by 8 bases and J by 4 bases, leaving 14 bases between them.

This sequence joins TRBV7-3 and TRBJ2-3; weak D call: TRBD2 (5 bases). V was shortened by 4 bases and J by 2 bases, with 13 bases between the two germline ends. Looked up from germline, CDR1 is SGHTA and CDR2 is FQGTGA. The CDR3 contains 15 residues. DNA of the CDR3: TGTGCCAGCAGCTCCTTGGACGGACTCACAGATACGCAGTATTTT. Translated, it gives CASSSLDGLTDTQYF.

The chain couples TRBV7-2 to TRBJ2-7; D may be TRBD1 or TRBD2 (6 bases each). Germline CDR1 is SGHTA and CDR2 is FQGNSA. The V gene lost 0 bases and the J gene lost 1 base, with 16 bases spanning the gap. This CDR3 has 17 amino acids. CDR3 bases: TGTGCCAGCAGCTTAGCGCCGATGGGGGGCGGGTCCTACGAGCAGTACTTC. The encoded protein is CASSLAPMGGGSYEQYF.

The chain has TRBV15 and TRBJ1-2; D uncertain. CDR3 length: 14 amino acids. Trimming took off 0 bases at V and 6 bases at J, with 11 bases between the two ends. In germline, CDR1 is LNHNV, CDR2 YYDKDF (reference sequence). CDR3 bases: TGTGCCACCAGCAGAGATCGCACGGTAAATGGCTACACCTTC. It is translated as CATSRDRTVNGYTF.